This T cell receptor beta chain was found in a study of blood T cell repertoires in COVID-19. The CDR3 covers 13 residues. Unmatched junction bases numbered 7, after V lost 10 bases and J lost 6 bases. The V gene's germline CDR1 is LNHDA and CDR2 SQIVND (reference sequence). This table comes from immunoSEQ multiplex PCR, and its TCRdb copy is limited to in-frame clones, with some not included. In the table there are over 12,000 clones, around 85% of which are singletons. Sequencing was performed on peripheral blood. This TCR came from a human donor in a cohort sampled during active COVID-19. J is TRBJ1-1 and V is TRBV19; 11 bases are shared with TRBD1. CDR3 nucleotides: TGTGCCACCACCGGGACAGGGGGTCCTGAAGCTTTCTTT. Translated, it gives CATTGTGGPEAFF. Combining the CDR3 with reference TRBV19 and TRBJ1-1 gives the whole variable domain DGGITQSPKYLFRKEGQNVTLSCEQNLNHDAMYWYRQDPGQGLRLIYYSQIVNDFQKGDIAEGYSVSREKKESFPLTVTSAQKNPTAFYLCATTGTGGPEAFFGQGTRLTVV.